The next 7 T cell receptor beta chains were all read from a single sample in a study of metastatic and nonmetastatic thyroid tumors. TCRdb re-analyzed the PCR reads using MiXCR. The sample yields about 69,000 clones, 13% to 15% seen once. None of the patients had undergone any treatment ahead of thyroid surgery. The specimen sequenced was blood. The source of these receptors is a male donor with papillary thyroid cancer or a benign thyroid nodule (not recorded which). Some clones in this sample may be carry-over from other donors' samples.

This chain connects TRBV7-3 to TRBJ2-7; 8 bases agree with TRBD2. V was clipped by 5 bases and J by 3 bases; unmatched bases: 9. The CDR3 sequence is 15 residues long. In germline, CDR1 is SGHTA, CDR2 FQGTGA. CDR3 bases: TGTGCCAGCAGCCTAGTACTAGCGGAGATCTACGAGCAGTACGTC. This codes for CASSLVLAEIYEQYV.

This clone was counted a few times. A read error may be the cause here, since a much bigger clone is one base away. The chain employs TRBV6-2 or TRBV6-3 and TRBJ2-7, with D hard to call. The J call is doubtful: the DNA matches TRBJ2-4 better. Germline loops: CDR1 MNHEY, CDR2 SVGEGT. This CDR3 region has 13 residues. Here the CDR3 DNA reads TGTGCCAGCAGTTACTTTGGCAAAAACATTCAGTACTTC. This gives the protein CASSYFGKNIQYF.

This clone was found a few times. This chain joins TRBV5-4 and TRBJ2-1, with 9 bases aligning to TRBD2. CDR3 length equals 16 residues. V was pared by 0 bases and J by 3 bases, with 4 bases of the junction left unmatched. Germline lookup yields CDR1 SGHNT and CDR2 YYREEE (reference sequence). This chain's CDR3 is CASSLVAGAIYNEQFF. The CDR3 coding sequence is TGTGCCAGCAGCTTGGTAGCGGGAGCGATCTACAATGAGCAGTTCTTC.

Ten or more counts support this clone. The rearrangement links TRBV9 to TRBJ2-1; tentative D call: TRBD2 (6 bases). The V gene's germline CDR1 is SGDLS and CDR2 YYNGEE. This CDR3 is built from 15 residues. V lost 0 bases and J 1 base, leaving 8 bases between the germline ends. The CDR3 bases are TGTGCCAGCAGCGTAGGACTAGAGTCCTACAATGAGCAGTTCTTC. Amino acids: CASSVGLESYNEQFF.

V and J are TRBV11-2 and TRBJ2-5, with 9 bases that match TRBD2. Germline V gene data show CDR1 as SGHAT and CDR2 as FQNNGV. Trimming removed 5 bases from V and 5 bases from J; junction bases left unmatched: 9. This CDR3 has 15 amino acids. The CDR3 coding sequence is TGTGCCAGCAGCCTCGGATTAGCGGGAGTGGAGACCCAGTACTTC. It yields the protein CASSLGLAGVETQYF.

This clone showed up many times. The rearrangement uses TRBV6-1 and TRBJ2-2, with D hard to call. Deletions cut 3 bases from V and 6 bases from J, with 8 bases between. Per germline, CDR1 MNHNS and CDR2 SASEGT. CDR3 length: 13 residues. CDR3 coding DNA: TGTGCCAGCAGTGATTCGGGTCCCGGGGAGCTGTTTTTT. Protein sequence: CASSDSGPGELFF.

This clone was detected ten times or more. This sample also contains other DNA sequences that code for the same CDR3. This chain joins TRBV6-6 and TRBJ1-3; D may be TRBD1 (5 bases). The CDR3 consists of 17 residues. The germline V and J ends were trimmed by 2 bases and 4 bases, with 18 bases remaining between them. The germline gives CDR1 MNHNY, CDR2 SVGAGI (reference sequence). CDR3 loop: CASSYRGTSGVGNTIYF. As DNA, the CDR3 is TGTGCCAGCAGTTACCGGGGGACCTCCGGGGTCGGAAACACCATATATTTT.